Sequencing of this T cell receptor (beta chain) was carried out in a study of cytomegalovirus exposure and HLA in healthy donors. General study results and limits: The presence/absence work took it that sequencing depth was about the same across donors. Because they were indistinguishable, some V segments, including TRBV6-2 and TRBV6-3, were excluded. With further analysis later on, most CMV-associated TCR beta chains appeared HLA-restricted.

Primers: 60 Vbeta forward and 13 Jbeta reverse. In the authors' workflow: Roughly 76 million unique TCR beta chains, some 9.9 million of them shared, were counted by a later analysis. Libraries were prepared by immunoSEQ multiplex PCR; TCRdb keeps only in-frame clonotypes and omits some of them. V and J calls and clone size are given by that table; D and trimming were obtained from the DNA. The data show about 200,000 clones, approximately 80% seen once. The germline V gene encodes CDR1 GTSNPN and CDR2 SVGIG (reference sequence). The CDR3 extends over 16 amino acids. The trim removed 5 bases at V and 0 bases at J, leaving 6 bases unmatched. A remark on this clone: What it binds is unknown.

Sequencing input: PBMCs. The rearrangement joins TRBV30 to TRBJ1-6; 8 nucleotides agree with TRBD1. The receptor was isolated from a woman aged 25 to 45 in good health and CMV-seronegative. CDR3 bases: TGTGCCTGGTGGACAGGGCATAGCTCCTATAATTCACCCCTCCACTTT. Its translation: CAWWTGHSSYNSPLHF.